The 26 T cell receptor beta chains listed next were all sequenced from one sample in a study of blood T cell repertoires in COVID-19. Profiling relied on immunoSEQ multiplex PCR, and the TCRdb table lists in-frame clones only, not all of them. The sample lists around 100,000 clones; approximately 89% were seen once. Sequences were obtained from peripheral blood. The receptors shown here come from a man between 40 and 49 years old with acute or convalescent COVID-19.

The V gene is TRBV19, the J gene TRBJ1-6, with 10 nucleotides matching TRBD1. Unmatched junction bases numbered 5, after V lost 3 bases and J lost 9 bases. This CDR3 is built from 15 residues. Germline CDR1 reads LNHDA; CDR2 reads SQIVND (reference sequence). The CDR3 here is CASSIGTGDGSPLHF. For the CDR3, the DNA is TGTGCCAGTAGTATCGGGACAGGGGACGGTTCACCCCTCCACTTT. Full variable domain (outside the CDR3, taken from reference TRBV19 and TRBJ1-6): DGGITQSPKYLFRKEGQNVTLSCEQNLNHDAMYWYRQDPGQGLRLIYYSQIVNDFQKGDIAEGYSVSREKKESFPLTVTSAQKNPTAFYLCASSIGTGDGSPLHFGNGTRLTVT.

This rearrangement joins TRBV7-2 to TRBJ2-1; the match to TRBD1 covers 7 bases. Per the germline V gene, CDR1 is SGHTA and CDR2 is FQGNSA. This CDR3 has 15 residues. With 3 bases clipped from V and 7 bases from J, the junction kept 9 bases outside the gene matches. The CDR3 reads CASSFKQGMKNEQFF. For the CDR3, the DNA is TGTGCCAGCAGCTTTAAACAGGGGATGAAGAATGAGCAGTTCTTC. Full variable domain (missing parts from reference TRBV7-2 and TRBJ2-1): GAGVSQSPSNKVTEKGKDVELRCDPISGHTALYWYRQSLGQGLEFLIYFQGNSAPDKSGLPSDRFSAERTGGSVSTLTIQRTQQEDSAVYLCASSFKQGMKNEQFFGPGTRLTVL.

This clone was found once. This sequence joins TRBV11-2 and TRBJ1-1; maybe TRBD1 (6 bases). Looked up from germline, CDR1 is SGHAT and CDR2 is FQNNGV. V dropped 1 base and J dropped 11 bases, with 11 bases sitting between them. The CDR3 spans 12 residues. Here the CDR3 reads CASSLGQGSAFF. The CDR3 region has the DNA TGTGCCAGCAGCTTAGGGCAGGGGTCGGCTTTCTTT.

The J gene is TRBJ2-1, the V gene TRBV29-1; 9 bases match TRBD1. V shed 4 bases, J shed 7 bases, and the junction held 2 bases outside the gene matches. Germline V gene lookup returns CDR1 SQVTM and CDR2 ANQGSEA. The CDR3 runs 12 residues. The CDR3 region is CSVGDRVNEQFF. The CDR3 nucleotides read TGCAGCGTTGGGGACAGGGTGAATGAGCAGTTCTTC.

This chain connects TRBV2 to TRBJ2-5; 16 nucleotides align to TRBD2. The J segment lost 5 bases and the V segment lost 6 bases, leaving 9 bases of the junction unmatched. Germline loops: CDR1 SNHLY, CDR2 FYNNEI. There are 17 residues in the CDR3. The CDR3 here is CASSGTSGRGAGETQYF. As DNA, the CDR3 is TGTGCCAGCAGCGGGACTAGCGGGAGGGGGGCCGGGGAGACCCAGTACTTC. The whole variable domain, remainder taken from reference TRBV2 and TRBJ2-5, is EPEVTQTPSHQVTQMGQEVILRCVPISNHLYFYWYRQILGQKVEFLVSFYNNEISEKSEIFDDQFSVERPDGSNFTLKIRSTKLEDSAMYFCASSGTSGRGAGETQYFGPGTRLLVL.

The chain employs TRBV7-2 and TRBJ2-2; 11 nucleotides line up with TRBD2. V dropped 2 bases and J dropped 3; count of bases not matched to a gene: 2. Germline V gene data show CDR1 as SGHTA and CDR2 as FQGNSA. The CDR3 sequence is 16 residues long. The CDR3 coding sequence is TGTGCCAGCAGCTTAACTAGCGGGGGCCACACCGGGGAGCTGTTTTTT. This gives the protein CASSLTSGGHTGELFF.

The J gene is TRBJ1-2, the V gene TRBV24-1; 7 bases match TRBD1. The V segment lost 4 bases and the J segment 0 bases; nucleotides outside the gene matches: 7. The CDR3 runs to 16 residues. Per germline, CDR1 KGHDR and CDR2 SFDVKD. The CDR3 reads CATSDAGQAPNYGYTF. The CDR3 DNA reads TGTGCCACCAGTGACGCTGGACAGGCCCCTAACTATGGCTACACCTTC.

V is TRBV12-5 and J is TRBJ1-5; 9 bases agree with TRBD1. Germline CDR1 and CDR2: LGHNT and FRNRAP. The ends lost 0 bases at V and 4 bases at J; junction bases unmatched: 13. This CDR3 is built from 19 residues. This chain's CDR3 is CASGLVLRGQGGLNQPQHF. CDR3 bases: TGTGCTAGTGGTTTGGTACTCAGGGGACAGGGAGGACTAAATCAGCCCCAGCATTTT.

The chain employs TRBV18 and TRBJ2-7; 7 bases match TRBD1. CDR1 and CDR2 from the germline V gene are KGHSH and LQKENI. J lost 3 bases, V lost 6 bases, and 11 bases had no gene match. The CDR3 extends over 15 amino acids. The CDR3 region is CASSPPGTVVYEQYF. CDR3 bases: TGTGCCAGCTCTCCTCCCGGGACAGTCGTCTACGAGCAGTACTTC.

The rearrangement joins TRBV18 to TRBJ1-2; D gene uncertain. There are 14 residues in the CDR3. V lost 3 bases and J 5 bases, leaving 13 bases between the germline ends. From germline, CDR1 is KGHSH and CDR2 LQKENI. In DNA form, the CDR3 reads TGTGCCAGCTCACCGGATAACAGTAAATATGGCTACACCTTC. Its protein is CASSPDNSKYGYTF.

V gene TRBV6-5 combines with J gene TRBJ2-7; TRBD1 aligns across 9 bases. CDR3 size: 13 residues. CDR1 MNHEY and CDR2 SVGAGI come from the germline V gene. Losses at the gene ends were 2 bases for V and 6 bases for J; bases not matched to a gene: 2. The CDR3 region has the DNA TGTGCCAGCAGTTACGGACAGGGGACCGAGCAGTACTTC. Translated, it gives CASSYGQGTEQYF.

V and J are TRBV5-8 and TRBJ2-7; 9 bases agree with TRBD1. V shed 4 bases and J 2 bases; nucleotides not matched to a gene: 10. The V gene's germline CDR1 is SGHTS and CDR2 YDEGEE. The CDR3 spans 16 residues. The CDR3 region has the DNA TGTGCCAGCAGCCTGACCGGACAGGGGCTACCCTACGAGCAGTACTTC. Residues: CASSLTGQGLPYEQYF.

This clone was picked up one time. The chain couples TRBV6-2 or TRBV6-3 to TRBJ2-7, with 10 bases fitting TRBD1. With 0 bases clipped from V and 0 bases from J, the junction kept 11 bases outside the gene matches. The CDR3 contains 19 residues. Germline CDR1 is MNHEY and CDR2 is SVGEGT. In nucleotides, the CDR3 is TGTGCCAGCAGTTACTCTGGACAGGGGGGAATTAAAAGCTCCTACGAGCAGTACTTC. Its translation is CASSYSGQGGIKSSYEQYF.

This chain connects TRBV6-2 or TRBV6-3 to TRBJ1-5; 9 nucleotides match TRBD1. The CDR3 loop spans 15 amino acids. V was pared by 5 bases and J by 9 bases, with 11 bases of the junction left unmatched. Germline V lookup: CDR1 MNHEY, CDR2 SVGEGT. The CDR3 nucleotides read TGTGCCAGCAGTCTGACGGGACAGGGCTTTTGGCCCCAGCATTTT. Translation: CASSLTGQGFWPQHF.

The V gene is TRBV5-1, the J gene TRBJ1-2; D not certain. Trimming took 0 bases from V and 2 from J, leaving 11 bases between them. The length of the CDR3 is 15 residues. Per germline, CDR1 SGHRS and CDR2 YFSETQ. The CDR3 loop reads CASSLDAGANYGYTF. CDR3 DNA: TGCGCCAGCAGCTTGGATGCAGGCGCAAACTATGGCTACACCTTC. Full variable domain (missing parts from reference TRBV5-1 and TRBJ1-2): KAGVTQTPRYLIKTRGQQVTLSCSPISGHRSVSWYQQTPGQGLQFLFEYFSETQRNKGNFPGRFSGRQFSNSRSEMNVSTLELGDSALYLCASSLDAGANYGYTFGSGTRLTVV.

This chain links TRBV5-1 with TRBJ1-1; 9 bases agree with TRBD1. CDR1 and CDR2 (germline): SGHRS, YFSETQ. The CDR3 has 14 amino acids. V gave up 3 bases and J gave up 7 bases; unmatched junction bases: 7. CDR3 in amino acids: CASSSDPGQGEAFF. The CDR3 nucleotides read TGCGCCAGCAGCTCGGACCCGGGACAGGGTGAAGCTTTCTTT.

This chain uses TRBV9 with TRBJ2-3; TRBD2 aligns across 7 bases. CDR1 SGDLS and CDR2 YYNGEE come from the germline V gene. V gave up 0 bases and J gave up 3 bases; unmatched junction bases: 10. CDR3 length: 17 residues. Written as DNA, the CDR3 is TGTGCCAGCAGCGTAGATATCGGACTAGATATAACAGATACGCAGTATTTT. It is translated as CASSVDIGLDITDTQYF.

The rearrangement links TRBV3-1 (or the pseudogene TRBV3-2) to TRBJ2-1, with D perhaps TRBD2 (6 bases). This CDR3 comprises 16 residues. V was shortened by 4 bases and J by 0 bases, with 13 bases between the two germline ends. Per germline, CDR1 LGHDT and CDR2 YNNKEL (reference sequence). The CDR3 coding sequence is TGTGCCAGCAGCCCCCAGCGGGCTAGCTCCTACAATGAGCAGTTCTTC. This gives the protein CASSPQRASSYNEQFF.

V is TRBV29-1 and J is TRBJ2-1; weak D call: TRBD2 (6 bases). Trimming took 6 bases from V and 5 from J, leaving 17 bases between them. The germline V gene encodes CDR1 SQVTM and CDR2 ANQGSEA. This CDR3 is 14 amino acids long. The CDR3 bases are TGCAGCGTGACTGCGGGAAATAGCGACAATGAGCAGTTCTTC. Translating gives CSVTAGNSDNEQFF.

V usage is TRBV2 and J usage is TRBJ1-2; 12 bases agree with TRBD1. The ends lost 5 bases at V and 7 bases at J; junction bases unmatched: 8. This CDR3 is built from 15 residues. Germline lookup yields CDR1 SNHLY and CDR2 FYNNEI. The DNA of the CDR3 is TGTGCCAGCAGTCCCACCGGGACAGGGGGCTCTGGCTACACCTTC. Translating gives CASSPTGTGGSGYTF.

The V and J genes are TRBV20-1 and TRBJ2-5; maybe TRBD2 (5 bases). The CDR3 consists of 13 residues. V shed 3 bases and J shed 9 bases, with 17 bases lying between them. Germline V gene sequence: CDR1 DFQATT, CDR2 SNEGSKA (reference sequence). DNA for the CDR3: TGCAGTGCTAGTGGCTCATCGACGGAGGCCCAGTACTTC. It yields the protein CSASGSSTEAQYF.

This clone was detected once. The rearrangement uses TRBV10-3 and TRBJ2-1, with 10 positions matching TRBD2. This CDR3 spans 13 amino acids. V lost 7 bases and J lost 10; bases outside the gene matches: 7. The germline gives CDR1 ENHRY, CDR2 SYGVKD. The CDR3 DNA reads TGTGCCATCAAGGCTAGCGGGGGTATGGAGCAGTTCTTC. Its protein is CAIKASGGMEQFF.

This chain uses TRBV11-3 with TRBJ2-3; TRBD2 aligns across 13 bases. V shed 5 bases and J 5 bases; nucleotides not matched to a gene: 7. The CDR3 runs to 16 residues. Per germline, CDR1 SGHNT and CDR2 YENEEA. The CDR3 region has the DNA TGTGCCAGCAGCCTCACTAGCGGGGGGGATGAAGATACGCAGTATTTT. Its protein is CASSLTSGGDEDTQYF.

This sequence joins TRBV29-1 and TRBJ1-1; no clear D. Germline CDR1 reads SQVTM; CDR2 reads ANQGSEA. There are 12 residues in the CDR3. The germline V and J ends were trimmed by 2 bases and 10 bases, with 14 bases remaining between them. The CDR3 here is CSVEITPRTAFF. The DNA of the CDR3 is TGCAGCGTTGAAATCACCCCCAGAACAGCTTTCTTT.

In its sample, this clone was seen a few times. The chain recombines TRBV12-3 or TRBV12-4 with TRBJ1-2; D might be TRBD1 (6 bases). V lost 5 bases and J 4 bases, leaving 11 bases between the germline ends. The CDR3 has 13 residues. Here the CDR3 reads CASSPDRSYGYTF. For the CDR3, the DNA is TGTGCCAGCAGTCCTGACAGGAGCTATGGCTACACCTTC.

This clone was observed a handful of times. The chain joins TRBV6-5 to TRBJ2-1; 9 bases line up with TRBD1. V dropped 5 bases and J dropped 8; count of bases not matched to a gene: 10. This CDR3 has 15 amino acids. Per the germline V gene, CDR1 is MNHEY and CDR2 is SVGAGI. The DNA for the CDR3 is TGTGCCAGCAGTACAACCGGGACAGGGTTACATGAGCAGTTCTTC. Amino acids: CASSTTGTGLHEQFF.